What follows is one T cell receptor beta chain and its context. Its cognate antigen has yet to be identified. It has no much larger one-base neighbor in the sample; base qualities were not kept. The germline V and J ends show losses of 0 bases and 6 bases respectively, and no gene match explains 13 bases of the junction. CDR1 LGHNA and CDR2 YNFKEQ are derived from the germline V gene. The CDR3 spans 19 residues, from the cysteine through the phenylalanine. This entry keeps only the CDR3 DNA: 57 bases, framed from base 1. The time point label of this sample denotes: roughly 24 weeks on oral tofacitinib. The treatment or condition label of this sample denotes: oral pan-JAK inhibitor, 5-10 mg twice daily. Lesional scalp punch biopsies and peripheral blood were obtained from alopecia areata patients. After PBMCs were isolated by density centrifugation and stained for CD3, CD4 and CD8, a FACSAria was used to sort CD4+ and CD8+ T cells.

This entry comes from a study of CD8+ T cells in alopecia areata (dated 2018 in TCRdb). Background on the whole study: Treated patients were enrolled in an open-label pilot trial of oral tofacitinib at 5 to 10 mg twice daily for moderate-to-severe alopecia areata. Tofacitinib was given for 6 to 18 months, followed by 6 months of follow-up off drug to assess delayed response and recurrence. In treated patients, disease severity was measured using the SALT score, which gives the percentage of scalp surface area affected. To study T cell clonal expansion in alopecia areata, the researchers applied high-throughput TCRbeta sequencing to both the C3H/HeJ mouse model and human patients. Human TCRbeta sequencing covered scalp tissue and sorted CD4+ and CD8+ peripheral blood T cells from patchy and totalis/universalis alopecia areata patients and healthy controls. Tofacitinib-treated patients had biopsies at baseline and at 4 and 24 weeks of treatment, with a later scalp biopsy in several patients. Scalp clonality was compared among normal scalp (n=4), patchy alopecia areata scalp (n=8), and alopecia totalis/universalis scalp (n=8). The RNA source kit depended on sample type: the PAXgene miRNA kit for fixed scalp, the miRNeasy kit for PBMCs, and the RNeasy kit for mouse skin. immunoSEQ multiplex PCR using 35 Vbeta forward primers and 13 Jbeta reverse primers was used to amplify TCRbeta CDR3 regions. The full study reports these points: The treated cohort was small, with a single nonresponder, so links between baseline CD8+ expansion and response need larger studies. Compared with normal scalp, lesional scalp, particularly in alopecia totalis/universalis, had higher clonality and more expanded CD8+ clones, which suggests antigenic drive. Many expanded lesional clones were found to persist in scalp and blood during tofacitinib treatment, and relapse after treatment cessation may be partly explained by this persistence. Unlike mouse skin, where gammadelta T cells dominate, normal human skin contains resident alphabeta T cells that get sequenced too, which complicates analysis of the scalp TCR repertoire. Tofacitinib significantly lowered scalp clonality and the number of expanded CD8+ clones among the top 100 scalp clones. Shared TCR sequences between patients were less evident than in mice, which may be partly attributable to HLA diversity in the patient population.

The library relied on the immunoSEQ multiplex PCR assay. To provide template for TCR sequencing, every sample had RNA extracted and reverse transcribed into cDNA. SuperScript III was used for first-strand cDNA synthesis, primed with a 2:1 mix of oligo-dT and random hexamers. A synthetic immune receptor repertoire was used to assess amplification bias, and residual bias was removed computationally. From the authors' description of their analysis: Raw reads were preprocessed for error removal, and CDR3 was defined according to IMGT conventions as running from the conserved cysteine to phenylalanine. Clonality was computed as 1 minus the Shannon entropy, with the entropy normalized by log2 of the number of productive unique TCRs. Whether each scalp clone was CD4 or CD8 was inferred by checking scalp TCRbeta sequences against the CD4 and CD8 repertoires from sorted blood. The immuneACCESS repertoire file appears here via TCRdb, limited to in-frame rearrangements. These files lack a portion of the clones; in checked studies, under half of the deficit traces to unresolved V genes, and the cause of the others is not known. That table gives V, J and clone size, and the DNA gave D and trimming. The sample data list 150,000 to 250,000 clones, and 58% of these were observed just once. The leading ten clones occupy approximately 5.1% of the sample.

Sample: CD4+ T cells sorted from blood, taken at week 24, from a patient treated with tofacitinib. This sequence was found in a human donor with alopecia areata. The sequence is built from TRBV4-2 and TRBJ2-3, and 12 bases in between align with TRBD2. This receptor carries the CDR3 CASSQERFGASGGADTQYF. In nucleotides, the sequence is TGTGCCAGCAGCCAAGAAAGATTTGGTGCTAGCGGGGGGGCTGATACGCAGTATTTT.